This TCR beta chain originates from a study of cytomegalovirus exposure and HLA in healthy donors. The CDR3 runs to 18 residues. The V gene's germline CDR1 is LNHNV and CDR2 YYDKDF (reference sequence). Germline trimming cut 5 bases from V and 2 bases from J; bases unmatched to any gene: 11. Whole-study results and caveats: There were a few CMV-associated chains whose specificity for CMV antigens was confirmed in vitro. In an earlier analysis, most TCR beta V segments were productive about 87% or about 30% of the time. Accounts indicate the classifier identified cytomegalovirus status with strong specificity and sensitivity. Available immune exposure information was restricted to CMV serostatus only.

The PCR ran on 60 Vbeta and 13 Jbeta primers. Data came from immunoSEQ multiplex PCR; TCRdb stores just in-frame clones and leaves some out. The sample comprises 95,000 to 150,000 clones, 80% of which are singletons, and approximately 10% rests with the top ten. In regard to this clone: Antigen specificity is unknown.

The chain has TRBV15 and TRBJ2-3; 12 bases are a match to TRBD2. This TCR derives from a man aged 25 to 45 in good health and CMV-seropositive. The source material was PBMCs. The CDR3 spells CATSYSSSGGAFTDTQYF. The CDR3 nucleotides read TGTGCCACCAGCTACTCCTCTAGCGGGGGGGCCTTCACAGATACGCAGTATTTT.